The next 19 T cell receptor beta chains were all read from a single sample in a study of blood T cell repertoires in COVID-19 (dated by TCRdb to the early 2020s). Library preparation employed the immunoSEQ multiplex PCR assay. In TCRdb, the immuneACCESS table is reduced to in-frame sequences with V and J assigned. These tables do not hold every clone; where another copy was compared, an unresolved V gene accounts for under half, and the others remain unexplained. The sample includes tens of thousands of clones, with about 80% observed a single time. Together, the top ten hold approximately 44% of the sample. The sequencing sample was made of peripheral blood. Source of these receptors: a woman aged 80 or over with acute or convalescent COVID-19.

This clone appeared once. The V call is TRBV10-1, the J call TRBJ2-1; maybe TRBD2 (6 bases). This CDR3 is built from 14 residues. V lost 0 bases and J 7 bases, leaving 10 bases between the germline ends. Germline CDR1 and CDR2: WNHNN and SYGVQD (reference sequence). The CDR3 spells CASSESGGWNEQFF. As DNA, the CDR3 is TGCGCCAGCAGTGAGTCGGGGGGTTGGAATGAGCAGTTCTTC.

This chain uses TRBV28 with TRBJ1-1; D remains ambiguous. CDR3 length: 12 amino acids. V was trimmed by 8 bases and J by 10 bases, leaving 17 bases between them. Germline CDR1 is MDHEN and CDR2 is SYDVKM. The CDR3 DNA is TGTGCCAGCCATCAGGTCAGAGACGGAGCTTTCTTT. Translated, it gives CASHQVRDGAFF.

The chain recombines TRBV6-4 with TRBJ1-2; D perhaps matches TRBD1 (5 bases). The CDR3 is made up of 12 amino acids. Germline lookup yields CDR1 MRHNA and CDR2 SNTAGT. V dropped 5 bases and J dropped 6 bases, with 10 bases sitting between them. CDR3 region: CASSQGVNGYTF. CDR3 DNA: TGTGCCAGCAGTCAGGGCGTTAATGGCTACACCTTC.

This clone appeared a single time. Written as DNA, the CDR3 is TGTGCCAGCAGTTTTCAGGATGAAAAACTGTTTTTT. Protein: CASSFQDEKLFF. This chain joins TRBV12-3 or TRBV12-4 and TRBJ1-4; no reliable D call. Trimming took 3 bases from V and 6 from J, leaving 5 bases between them. CDR3 length equals 12 residues.

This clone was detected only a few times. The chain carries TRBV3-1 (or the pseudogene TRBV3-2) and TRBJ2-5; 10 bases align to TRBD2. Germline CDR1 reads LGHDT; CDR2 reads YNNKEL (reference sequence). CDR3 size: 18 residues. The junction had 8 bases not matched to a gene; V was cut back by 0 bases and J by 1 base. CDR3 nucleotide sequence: TGTGCCAGCAGCCAAGACCCTAGCGGGGGCTTCGCCCAAGAGACCCAGTACTTC. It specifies CASSQDPSGGFAQETQYF.

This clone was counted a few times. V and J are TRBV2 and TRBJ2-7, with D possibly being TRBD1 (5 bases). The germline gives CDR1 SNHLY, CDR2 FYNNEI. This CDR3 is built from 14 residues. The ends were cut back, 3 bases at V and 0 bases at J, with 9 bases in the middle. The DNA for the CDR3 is TGTGCCAGCAGTGACGCTGGGGCCTCCTACGAGCAGTACTTC. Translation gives CASSDAGASYEQYF.

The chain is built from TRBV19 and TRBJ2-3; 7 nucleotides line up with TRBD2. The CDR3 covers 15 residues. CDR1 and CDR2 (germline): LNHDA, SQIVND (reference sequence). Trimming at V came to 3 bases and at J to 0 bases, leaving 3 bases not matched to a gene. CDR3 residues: CASSIGEGSTDTQYF. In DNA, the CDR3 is TGTGCCAGTAGTATCGGGGAGGGTAGCACAGATACGCAGTATTTT.

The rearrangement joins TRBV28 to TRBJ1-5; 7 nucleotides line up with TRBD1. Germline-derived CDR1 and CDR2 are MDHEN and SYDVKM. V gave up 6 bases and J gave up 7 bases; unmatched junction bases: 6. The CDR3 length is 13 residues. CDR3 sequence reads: CASRPQGEQPQHF. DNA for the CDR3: TGTGCCAGCAGGCCCCAGGGGGAGCAGCCCCAGCATTTT.

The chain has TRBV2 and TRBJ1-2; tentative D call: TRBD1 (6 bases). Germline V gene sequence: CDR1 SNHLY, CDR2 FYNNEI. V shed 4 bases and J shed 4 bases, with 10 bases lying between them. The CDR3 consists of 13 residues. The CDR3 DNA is TGTGCCAGCAGTGTTACAGGGAGCTATGGCTACACCTTC. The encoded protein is CASSVTGSYGYTF.

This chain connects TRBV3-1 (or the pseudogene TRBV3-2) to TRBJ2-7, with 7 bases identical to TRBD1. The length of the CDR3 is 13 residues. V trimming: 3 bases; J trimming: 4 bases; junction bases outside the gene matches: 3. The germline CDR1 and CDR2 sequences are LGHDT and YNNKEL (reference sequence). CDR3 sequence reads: CASSQYRGYEQYF. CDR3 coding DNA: TGTGCCAGCAGCCAGTACAGGGGTTACGAGCAGTACTTC.

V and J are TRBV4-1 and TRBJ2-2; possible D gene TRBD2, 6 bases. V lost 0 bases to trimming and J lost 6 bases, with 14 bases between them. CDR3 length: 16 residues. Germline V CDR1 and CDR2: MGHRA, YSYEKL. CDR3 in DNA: TGCGCCAGCAGCCAAGACCATCAAGGGGAGGCCGGGGAGCTGTTTTTT. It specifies CASSQDHQGEAGELFF.

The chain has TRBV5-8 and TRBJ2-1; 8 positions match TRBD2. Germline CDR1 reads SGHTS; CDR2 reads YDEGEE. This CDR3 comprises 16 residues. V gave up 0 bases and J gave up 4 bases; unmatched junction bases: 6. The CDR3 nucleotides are TGTGCCAGCAGCTTGGCCACGGGGGGGAGGTACAATGAGCAGTTCTTC. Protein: CASSLATGGRYNEQFF.

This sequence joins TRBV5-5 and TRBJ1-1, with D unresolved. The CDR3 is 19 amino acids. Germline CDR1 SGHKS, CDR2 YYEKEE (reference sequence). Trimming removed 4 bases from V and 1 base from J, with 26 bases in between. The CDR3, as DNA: TGTGCCAGCAGCCAGGTTGCTGGACTAGAGATATTCAGGAACACTGAAGCTTTCTTT. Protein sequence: CASSQVAGLEIFRNTEAFF. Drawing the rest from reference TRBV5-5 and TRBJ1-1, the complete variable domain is DAGVTQSPTHLIKTRGQQVTLRCSPISGHKSVSWYQQVLGQGPQFIFQYYEKEERGRGNFPDRFSARQFPNYSSELNVNALLLGDSALYLCASSQVAGLEIFRNTEAFFGQGTRLTVV.

The CDR3 spells CASSEVGTGMRYTF. The DNA of the CDR3 is TGTGCCAGCAGTGAAGTGGGGACAGGGATGCGATACACCTTC. The rearrangement links TRBV2 to TRBJ1-2; the match to TRBD1 covers 9 bases. Per germline, CDR1 SNHLY and CDR2 FYNNEI. J lost 11 bases, V lost 1 base, and 8 bases had no gene match. The CDR3 spans 14 residues.

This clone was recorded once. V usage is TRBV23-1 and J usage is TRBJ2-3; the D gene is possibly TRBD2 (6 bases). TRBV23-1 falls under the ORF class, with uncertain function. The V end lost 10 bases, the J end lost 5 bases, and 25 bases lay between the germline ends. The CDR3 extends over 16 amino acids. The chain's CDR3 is CATGQSLREVRDTQYF. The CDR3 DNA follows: TGCGCCACAGGGCAGTCGCTCAGGGAGGTAAGAGATACGCAGTATTTT.

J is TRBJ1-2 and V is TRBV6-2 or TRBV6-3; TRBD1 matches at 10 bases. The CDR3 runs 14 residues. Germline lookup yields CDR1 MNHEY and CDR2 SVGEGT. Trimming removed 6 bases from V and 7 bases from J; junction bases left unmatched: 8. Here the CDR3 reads CASSPGTGVRGYTF. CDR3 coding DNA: TGTGCCAGCAGCCCCGGGACAGGGGTACGTGGCTACACCTTC.

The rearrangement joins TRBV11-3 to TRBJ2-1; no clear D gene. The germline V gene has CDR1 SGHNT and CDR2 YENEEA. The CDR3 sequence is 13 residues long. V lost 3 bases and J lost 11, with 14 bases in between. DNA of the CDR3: TGTGCCAGCAGCTTCGCGGCTCCCGGAAAGCAGTTCTTC. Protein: CASSFAAPGKQFF. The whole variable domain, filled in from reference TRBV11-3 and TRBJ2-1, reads EAGVVQSPRYKIIEKKQPVAFWCNPISGHNTLYWYLQNLGQGPELLIRYENEEAVDDSQLPKDRFSAERLKGVDSTLKIQPAELGDSAVYLCASSFAAPGKQFFGPGTRLTVL.

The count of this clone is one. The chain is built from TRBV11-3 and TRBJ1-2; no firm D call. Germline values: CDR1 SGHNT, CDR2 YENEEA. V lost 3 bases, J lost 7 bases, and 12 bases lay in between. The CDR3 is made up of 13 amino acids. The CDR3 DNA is TGTGCCAGCAGCTTGGACTTAGGTGGTGGCTACACCTTC. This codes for CASSLDLGGGYTF.

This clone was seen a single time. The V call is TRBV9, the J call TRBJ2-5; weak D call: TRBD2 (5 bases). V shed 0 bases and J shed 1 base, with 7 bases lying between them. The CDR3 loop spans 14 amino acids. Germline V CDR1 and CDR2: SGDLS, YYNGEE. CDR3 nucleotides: TGTGCCAGCAGCGTAGCGGGGATCCAAGAGACCCAGTACTTC. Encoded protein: CASSVAGIQETQYF.